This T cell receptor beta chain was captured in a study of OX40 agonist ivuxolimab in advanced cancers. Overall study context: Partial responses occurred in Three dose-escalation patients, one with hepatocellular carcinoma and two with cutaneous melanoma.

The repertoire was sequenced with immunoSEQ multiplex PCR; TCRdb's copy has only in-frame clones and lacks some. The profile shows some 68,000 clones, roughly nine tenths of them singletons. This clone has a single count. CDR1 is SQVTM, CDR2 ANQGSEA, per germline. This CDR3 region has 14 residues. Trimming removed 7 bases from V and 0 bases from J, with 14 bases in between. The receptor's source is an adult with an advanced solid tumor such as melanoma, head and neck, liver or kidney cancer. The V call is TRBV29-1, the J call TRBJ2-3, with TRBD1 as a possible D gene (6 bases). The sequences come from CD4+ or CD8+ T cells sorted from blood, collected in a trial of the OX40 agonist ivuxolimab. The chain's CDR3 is CSGNQGPSTDTQYF. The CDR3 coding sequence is TGCAGCGGAAACCAGGGGCCCAGCACAGATACGCAGTATTTT.